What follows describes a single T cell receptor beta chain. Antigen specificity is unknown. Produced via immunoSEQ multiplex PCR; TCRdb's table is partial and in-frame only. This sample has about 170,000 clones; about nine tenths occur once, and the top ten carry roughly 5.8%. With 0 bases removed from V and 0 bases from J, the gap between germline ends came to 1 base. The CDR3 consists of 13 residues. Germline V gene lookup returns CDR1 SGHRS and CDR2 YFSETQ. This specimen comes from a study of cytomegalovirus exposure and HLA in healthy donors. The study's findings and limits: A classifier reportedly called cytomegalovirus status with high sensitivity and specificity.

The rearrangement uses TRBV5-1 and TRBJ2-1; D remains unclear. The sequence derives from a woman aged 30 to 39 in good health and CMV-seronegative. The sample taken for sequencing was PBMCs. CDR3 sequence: CASSLDSYNEQFF. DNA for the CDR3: TGCGCCAGCAGCTTGGACTCCTACAATGAGCAGTTCTTC. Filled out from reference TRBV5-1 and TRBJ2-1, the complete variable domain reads KAGVTQTPRYLIKTRGQQVTLSCSPISGHRSVSWYQQTPGQGLQFLFEYFSETQRNKGNFPGRFSGRQFSNSRSEMNVSTLELGDSALYLCASSLDSYNEQFFGPGTRLTVL.